This T cell receptor beta chain was captured in a study of blood T cell repertoires in COVID-19 (TCRdb year 2020). Regarding the complete study: Samples covering the acute and convalescent phases of COVID-19 were provided by collaborators in the United States, Italy and Spain. Where available, HLA class I and class II types were taken from metadata supplied by the sample provider and were not determined by assay-based typing. The samples were drawn from two sources: the first 160 participants of the ongoing ImmuneRACE study, and 1,000 to 1,500 subjects contributed by 6 global collaborators. The dataset comprised deeply sampled blood TCRbeta repertoires from subjects exposed to, actively infected with, or recovered from COVID-19. The prospective study material was composed of cDNA or gDNA derived from T cells, B-cell-depleted T cells, or PBMCs. A freely available public database, intended as a resource for researchers studying the immune response to SARS-CoV-2, is where the repertoires were released. The sample metadata nearly always contained a de-identified subject ID, COVID-19 status, age in years and sex. Study-wide conclusions, independent of this receptor: The quantity of clinical and demographic metadata differed by source and by participant and was supplied without curation.

Whole blood was collected in K2EDTA tubes by collaborating institutions according to the institutions' own protocols. For TCRbeta analysis, collaborator samples were shipped as frozen whole blood, as isolated PBMCs, or as DNA extracted from either sample type. TCRbeta CDR3 regions were amplified from genomic DNA using the immunoSEQ Assay, a bias-controlled multiplex PCR. Regarding the original processing steps: Within the assay, amplification of reference gene primers was used to estimate how many nucleated cells each sample contained. Sequence reads were collapsed and filtered to measure the absolute abundance of every unique TCRbeta CDR3 rearrangement. For each sample, productive Simpson clonality was calculated as the square root of Simpson's diversity index over productive rearrangements. TCRdb retrieved this table from immuneACCESS and kept in-frame rearrangements only. Not all clones are present; in checked studies, unresolved V genes account for under half, and no reason is known for the remainder. V, J and clone size were drawn from that table, and D and trimming were deduced from the DNA. The sample table records 250,000 or so clones; roughly 86% of these occur just once. Together, the top ten hold roughly 8% of the sample.

V is reduced by 7 bases and J by 10 bases, leaving a spacing of 10 bases between them. The germline V gene yields KGHDR for CDR1 and SFDVKD for CDR2. The CDR3 covers 11 residues, taking in both the cysteine and the phenylalanine. Left in the record is the CDR3 DNA by itself, 33 bases read in frame from the first base. As for this clone: The antigen it recognizes is unknown. One base away there is no much larger clone; base qualities are not given.

The receptor was derived from a middle-aged man with active or convalescent COVID-19. Input material: peripheral blood. This sequence uses TRBV24-1 and TRBJ2-1; there is no confident call for the D gene. The encoded CDR3 is CATSSTREQFF. The DNA sequence follows: TGTGCCACCAGCTCAACCAGGGAGCAGTTCTTC.